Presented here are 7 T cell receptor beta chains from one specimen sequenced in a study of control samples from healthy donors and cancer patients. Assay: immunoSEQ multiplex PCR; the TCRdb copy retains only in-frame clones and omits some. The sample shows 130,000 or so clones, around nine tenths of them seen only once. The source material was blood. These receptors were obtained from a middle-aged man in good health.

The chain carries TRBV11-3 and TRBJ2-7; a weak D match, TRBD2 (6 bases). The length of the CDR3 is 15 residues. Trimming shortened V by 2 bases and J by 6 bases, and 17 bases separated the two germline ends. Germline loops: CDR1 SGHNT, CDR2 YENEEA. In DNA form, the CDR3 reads TGTGCCAGCAGCTTATTTCGTGGCCGCGGGACCGAGCAGTACTTC. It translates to CASSLFRGRGTEQYF.

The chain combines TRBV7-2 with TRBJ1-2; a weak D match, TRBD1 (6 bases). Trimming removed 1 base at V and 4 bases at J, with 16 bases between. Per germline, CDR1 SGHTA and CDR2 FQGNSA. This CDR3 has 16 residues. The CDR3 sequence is CASSLGGTRLGYGYTF. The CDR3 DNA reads TGTGCCAGCAGCTTAGGGGGGACACGGTTAGGCTATGGCTACACCTTC. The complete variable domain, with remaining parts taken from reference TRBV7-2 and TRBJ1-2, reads GAGVSQSPSNKVTEKGKDVELRCDPISGHTALYWYRQSLGQGLEFLIYFQGNSAPDKSGLPSDRFSAERTGGSVSTLTIQRTQQEDSAVYLCASSLGGTRLGYGYTFGSGTRLTVV.

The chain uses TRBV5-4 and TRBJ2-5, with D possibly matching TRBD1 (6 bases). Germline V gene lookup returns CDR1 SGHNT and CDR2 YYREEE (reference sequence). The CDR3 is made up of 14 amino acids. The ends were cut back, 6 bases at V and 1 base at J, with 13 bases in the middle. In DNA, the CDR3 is TGTGCCAGCATGGATCCCAGGGGCCAAGAGACCCAGTACTTC. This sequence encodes CASMDPRGQETQYF.

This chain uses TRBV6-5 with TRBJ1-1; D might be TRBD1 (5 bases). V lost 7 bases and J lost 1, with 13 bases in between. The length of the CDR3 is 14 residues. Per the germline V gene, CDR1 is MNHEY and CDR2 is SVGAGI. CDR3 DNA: TGTGCCAGCACCAGCTGGGGGGGGAACACTGAAGCTTTCTTT. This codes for CASTSWGGNTEAFF.

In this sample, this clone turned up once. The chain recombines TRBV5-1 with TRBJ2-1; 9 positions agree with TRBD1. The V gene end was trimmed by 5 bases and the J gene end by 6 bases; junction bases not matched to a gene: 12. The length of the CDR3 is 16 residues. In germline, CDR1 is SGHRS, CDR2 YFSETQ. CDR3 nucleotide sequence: TGCGCCAGCAGTTACCTACAGGGGGCTGATGTCAATGAGCAGTTCTTC. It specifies CASSYLQGADVNEQFF. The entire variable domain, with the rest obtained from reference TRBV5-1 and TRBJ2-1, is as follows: KAGVTQTPRYLIKTRGQQVTLSCSPISGHRSVSWYQQTPGQGLQFLFEYFSETQRNKGNFPGRFSGRQFSNSRSEMNVSTLELGDSALYLCASSYLQGADVNEQFFGPGTRLTVL.

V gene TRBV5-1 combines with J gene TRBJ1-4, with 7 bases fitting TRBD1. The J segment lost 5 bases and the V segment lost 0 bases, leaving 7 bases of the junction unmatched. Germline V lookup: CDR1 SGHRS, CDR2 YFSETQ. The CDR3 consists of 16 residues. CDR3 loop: CASSLATGQRNEKLFF. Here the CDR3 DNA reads TGCGCCAGCAGCTTGGCCACGGGACAGAGAAATGAAAAACTGTTTTTT.

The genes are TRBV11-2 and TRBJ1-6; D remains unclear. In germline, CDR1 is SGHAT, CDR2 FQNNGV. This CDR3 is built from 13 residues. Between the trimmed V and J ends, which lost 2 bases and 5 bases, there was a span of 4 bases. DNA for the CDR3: TGTGCCAGCAGCTTACACAATAATTCACCCCTCCACTTT. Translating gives CASSLHNNSPLHF.